This T cell receptor beta chain is from a study of blood T cell repertoires in COVID-19. Study as a whole: T cells, B-cell-depleted T cells, or PBMCs provided the cDNA or gDNA that served as material.

Assay used: immunoSEQ multiplex PCR; TCRdb lists only in-frame clones, some missing. The table lists 120,000 to 150,000 clones, approximately 87% of them singletons. Germline V gene sequence: CDR1 MNHEY, CDR2 SVGEGT. The V gene end was trimmed by 0 bases and the J gene end by 2 bases; junction bases not matched to a gene: 6. CDR3 length: 18 residues. The receptor's source is an older man with acute or convalescent COVID-19. The sequenced material came from peripheral blood. The V call is TRBV6-2 or TRBV6-3, the J call TRBJ2-1; TRBD2 matches at 11 bases. The CDR3 sequence: CASSYSRVSGRAYNEQFF. In DNA form, the CDR3 reads TGTGCCAGCAGTTACTCCCGGGTTAGCGGGAGGGCCTACAATGAGCAGTTCTTC.